This TCR beta chain was sequenced in a study of cytomegalovirus exposure and HLA in healthy donors. The ends lost 4 bases at V and 3 bases at J; junction bases unmatched: 7. The CDR3 is 14 amino acids. The germline gives CDR1 SGHDT, CDR2 YYEEEE. General study findings and limits: It is likely that the observed cluster of highly shared sequence variants was a sequencing artifact. As a later analysis showed, several of the most significant clusters appeared to be linked to common viral pathogens. Whilst most TCR sequences proved rare, a subset of public TCRs occurred across many donors.

Concerning this clone itself: Its target is not known.

The PCR made use of 60 Vbeta and 13 Jbeta primers. Assay: immunoSEQ multiplex PCR; the TCRdb copy retains only in-frame clones and omits some. The top ten hold more than 4% of the sample, which has about 190,000 clones, 65% to 75% seen once. The sample taken for sequencing was PBMCs. The chain is built from TRBV5-6 and TRBJ2-7; 7 nucleotides agree with TRBD2. The sequence was obtained from a man in his thirties or forties in good health and CMV-seropositive. For the CDR3, the DNA is TGTGCCAGCAGCCCGTGGGGAGGGGTCTACGAGCAGTACTTC. It translates to CASSPWGGVYEQYF.